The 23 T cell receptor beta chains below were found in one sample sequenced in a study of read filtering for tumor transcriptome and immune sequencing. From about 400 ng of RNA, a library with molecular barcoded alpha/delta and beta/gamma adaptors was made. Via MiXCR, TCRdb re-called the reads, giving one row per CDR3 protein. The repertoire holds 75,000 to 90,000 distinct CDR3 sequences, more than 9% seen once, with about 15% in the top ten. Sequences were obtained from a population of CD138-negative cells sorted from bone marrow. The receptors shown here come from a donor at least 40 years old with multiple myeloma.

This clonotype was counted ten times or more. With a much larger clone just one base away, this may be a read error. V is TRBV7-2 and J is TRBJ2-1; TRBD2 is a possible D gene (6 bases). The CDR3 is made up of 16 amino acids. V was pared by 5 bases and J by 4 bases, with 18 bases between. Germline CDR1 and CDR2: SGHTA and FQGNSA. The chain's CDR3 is CASSQVRDHHYNEQFF. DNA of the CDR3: TGTGCCAGCAGCCAAGTGCGGGATCACCATTACAATGAGCAGTTCTTC.

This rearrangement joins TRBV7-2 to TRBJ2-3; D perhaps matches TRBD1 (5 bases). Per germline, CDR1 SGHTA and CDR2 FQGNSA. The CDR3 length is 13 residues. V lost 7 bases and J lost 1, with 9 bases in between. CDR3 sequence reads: CASNRQRTDTQYF. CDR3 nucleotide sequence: TGTGCCAGCAACAGGCAGCGCACAGATACGCAGTATTTT. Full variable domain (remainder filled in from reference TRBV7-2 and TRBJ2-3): GAGVSQSPSNKVTEKGKDVELRCDPISGHTALYWYRQSLGQGLEFLIYFQGNSAPDKSGLPSDRFSAERTGGSVSTLTIQRTQQEDSAVYLCASNRQRTDTQYFGPGTRLTVL.

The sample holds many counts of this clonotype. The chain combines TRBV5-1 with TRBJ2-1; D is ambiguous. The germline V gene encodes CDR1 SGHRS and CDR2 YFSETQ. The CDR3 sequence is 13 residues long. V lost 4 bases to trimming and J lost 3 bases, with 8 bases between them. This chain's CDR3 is CASSEDVYNEQFF. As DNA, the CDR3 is TGCGCCAGCAGCGAGGATGTCTACAATGAGCAGTTCTTC.

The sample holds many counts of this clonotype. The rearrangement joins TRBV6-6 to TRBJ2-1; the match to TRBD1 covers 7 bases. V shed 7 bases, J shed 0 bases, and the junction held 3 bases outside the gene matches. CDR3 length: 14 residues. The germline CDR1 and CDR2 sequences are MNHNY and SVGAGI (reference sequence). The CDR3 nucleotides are TGTGCCAGCAAGCCAGGGGGCTCCTACAATGAGCAGTTCTTC. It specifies CASKPGGSYNEQFF.

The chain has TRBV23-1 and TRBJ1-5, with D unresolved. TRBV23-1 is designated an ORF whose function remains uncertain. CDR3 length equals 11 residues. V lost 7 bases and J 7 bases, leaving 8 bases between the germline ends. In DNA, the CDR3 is TGCGCCAGCACCCCCGAGCAGCCCCAGCATTTT. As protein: CASTPEQPQHF.

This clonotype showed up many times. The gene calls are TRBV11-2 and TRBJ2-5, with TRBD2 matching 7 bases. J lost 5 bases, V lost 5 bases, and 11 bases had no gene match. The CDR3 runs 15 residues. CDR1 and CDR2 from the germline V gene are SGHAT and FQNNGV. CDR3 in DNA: TGTGCCAGCAGCCGAAGCTCTGGGGGAGGGGAGACCCAGTACTTC. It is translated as CASSRSSGGGETQYF.

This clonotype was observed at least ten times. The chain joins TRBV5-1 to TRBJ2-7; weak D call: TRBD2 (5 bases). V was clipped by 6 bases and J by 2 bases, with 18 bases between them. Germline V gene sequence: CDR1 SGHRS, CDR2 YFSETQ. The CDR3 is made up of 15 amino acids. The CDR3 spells CASTKTPDSPYEQYF. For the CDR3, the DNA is TGCGCCAGCACCAAGACTCCGGACTCCCCCTACGAGCAGTACTTC.

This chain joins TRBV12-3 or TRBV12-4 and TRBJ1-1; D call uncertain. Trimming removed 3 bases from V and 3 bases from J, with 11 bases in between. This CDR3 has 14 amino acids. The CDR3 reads CASSLRPLDTEAFF. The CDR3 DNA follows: TGTGCCAGCAGTTTGCGGCCTTTGGACACTGAAGCTTTCTTT.

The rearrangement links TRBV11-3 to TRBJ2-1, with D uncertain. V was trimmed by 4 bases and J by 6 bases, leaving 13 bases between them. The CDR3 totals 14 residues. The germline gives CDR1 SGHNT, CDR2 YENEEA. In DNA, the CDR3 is TGTGCCAGCAGCTCAATGTCCAGCTCCAATGAGCAGTTCTTC. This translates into CASSSMSSSNEQFF.

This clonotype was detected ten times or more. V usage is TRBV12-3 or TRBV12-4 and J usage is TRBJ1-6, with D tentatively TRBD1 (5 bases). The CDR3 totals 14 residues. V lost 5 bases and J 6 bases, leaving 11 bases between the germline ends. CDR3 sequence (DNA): TGTGCCAGCAGTCCGAGCCAGGGTAATTCACCCCTCCACTTT. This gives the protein CASSPSQGNSPLHF.

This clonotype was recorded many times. The CDR3 nucleotides read TGTGCCAGCAGTCCCGTAAACTCCTACAATGAGCAGTTCTTC. Its translation is CASSPVNSYNEQFF. This rearrangement joins TRBV19 to TRBJ2-1, with D hard to call. The CDR3 is made up of 14 amino acids. Trimming removed 9 bases from V and 0 bases from J, with 12 bases in between. Germline V gives CDR1 LNHDA, CDR2 SQIVND (reference sequence).

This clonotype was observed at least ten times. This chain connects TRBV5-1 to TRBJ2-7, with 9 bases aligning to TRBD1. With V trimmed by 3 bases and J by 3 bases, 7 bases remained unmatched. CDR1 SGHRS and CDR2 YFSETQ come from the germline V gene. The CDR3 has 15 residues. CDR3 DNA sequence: TGCGCCAGCAGCTGGTCCGGGGGACAGGGCTACGAGCAGTACTTC. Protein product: CASSWSGGQGYEQYF.

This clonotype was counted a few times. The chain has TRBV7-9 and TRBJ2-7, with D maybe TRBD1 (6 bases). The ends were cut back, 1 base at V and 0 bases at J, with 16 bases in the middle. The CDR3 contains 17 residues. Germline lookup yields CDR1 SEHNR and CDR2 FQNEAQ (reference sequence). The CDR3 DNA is TGTGCCAGCAGCTTAGAATTCGGGCGGACAGCCTCCTACGAGCAGTACTTC. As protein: CASSLEFGRTASYEQYF.

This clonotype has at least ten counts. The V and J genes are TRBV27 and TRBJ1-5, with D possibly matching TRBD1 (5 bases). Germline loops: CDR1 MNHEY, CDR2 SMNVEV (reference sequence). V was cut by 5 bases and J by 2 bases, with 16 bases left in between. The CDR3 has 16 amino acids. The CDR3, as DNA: TGTGCCAGCAGTCCAGGACAAGCGGGGGGCAATCAGCCCCAGCATTTT. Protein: CASSPGQAGGNQPQHF.

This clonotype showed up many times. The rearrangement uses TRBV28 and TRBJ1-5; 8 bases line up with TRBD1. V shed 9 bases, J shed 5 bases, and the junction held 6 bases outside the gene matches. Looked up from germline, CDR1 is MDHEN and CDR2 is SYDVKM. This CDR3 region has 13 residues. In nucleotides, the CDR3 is TGTGCCAGTGACAGGGGAAATGATCAGCCCCAGCATTTT. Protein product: CASDRGNDQPQHF.

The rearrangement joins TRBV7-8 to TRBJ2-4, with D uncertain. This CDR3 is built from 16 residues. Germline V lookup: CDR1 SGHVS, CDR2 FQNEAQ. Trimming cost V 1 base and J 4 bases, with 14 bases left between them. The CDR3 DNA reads TGTGCCAGCAGCTTAGGGGTCTCTTTGGGGAAAAACATTCAGTACTTC. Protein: CASSLGVSLGKNIQYF.

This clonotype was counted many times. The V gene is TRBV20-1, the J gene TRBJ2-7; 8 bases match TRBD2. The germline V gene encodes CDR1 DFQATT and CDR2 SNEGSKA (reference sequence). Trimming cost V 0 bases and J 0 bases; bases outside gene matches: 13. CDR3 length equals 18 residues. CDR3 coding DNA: TGCAGTGCTAGAGATGGAAGAGGGGTAGCGGGAATCTCCTACGAGCAGTACTTC. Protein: CSARDGRGVAGISYEQYF.

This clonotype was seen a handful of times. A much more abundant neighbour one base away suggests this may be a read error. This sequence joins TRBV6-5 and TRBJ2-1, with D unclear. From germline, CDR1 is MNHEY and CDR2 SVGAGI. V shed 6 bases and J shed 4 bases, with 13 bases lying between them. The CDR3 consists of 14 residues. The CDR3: CASSSCPGYNEQFF. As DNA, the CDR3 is TGTGCCAGCAGCTCCTGCCCTGGTTACAATGAGCAGTTCTTC.

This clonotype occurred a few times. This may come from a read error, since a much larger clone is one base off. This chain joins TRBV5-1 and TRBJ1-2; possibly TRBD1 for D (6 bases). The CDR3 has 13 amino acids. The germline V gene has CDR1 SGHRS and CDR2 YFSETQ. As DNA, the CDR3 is TGCGCCGGCAGCTATGGGGTAGAAGGACAGCGGGACTTC. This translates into CAGSYGVEGQRDF.

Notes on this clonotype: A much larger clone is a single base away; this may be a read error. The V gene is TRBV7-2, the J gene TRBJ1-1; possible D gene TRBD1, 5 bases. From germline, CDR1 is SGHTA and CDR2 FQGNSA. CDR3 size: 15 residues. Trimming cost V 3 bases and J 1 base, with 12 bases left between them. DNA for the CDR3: TGTGCCAGCAGCTTGACAGTGCCACGGAACACTGAAGCTTTCTTT. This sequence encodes CASSLTVPRNTEAFF.

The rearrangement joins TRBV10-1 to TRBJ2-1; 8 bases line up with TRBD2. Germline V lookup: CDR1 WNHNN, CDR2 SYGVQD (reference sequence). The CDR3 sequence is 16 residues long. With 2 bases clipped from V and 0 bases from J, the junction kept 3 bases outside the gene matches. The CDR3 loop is CASSEQLAVSYNEQFF. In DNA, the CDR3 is TGCGCCAGCAGTGAGCAACTAGCGGTCTCCTACAATGAGCAGTTCTTC.

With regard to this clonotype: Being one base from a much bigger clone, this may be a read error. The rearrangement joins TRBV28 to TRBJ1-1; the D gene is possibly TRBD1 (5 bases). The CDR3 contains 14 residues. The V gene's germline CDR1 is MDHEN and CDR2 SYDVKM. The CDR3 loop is CASGFGGFGTEAFF. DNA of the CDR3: TGTGCCAGCGGTTTCGGGGGGTTTGGTACTGAAGCTTTCTTT.

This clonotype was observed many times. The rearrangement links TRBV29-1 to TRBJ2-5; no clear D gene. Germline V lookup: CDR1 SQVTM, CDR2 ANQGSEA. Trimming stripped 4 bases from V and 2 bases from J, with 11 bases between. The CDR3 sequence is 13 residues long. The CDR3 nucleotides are TGCAGCGTTGGGCCAGCCCTTCAAGAGACCCAGTACTTC. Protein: CSVGPALQETQYF.